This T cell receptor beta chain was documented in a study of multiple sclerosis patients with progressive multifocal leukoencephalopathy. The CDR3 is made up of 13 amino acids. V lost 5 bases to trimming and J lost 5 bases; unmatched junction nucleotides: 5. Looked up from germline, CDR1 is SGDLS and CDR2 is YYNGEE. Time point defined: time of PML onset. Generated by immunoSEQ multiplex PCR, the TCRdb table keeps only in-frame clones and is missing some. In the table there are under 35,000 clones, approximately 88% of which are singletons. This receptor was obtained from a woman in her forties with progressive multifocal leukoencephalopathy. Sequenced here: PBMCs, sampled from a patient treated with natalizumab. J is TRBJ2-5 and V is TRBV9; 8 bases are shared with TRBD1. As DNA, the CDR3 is TGTGCCAGCAGTGACAGGGGACGGGAGACCCAGTACTTC. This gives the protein CASSDRGRETQYF.